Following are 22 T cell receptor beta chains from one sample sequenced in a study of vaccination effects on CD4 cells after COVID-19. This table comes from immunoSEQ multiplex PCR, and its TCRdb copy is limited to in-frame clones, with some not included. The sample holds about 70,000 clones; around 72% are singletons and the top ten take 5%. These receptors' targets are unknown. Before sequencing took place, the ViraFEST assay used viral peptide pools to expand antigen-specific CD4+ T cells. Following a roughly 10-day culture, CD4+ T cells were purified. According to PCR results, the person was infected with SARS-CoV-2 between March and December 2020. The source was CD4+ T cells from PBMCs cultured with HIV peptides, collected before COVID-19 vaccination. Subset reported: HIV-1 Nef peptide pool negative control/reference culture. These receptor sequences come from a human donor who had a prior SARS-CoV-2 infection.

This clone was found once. The CDR3 region is CASSLAPEAYEQYF. The CDR3 DNA reads as TGCGCCAGCAGCTTGGCACCAGAGGCCTACGAGCAGTACTTC. V is TRBV5-1 and J is TRBJ2-7; D remains ambiguous. Trimming shortened V by 0 bases and J by 2 bases, and 9 bases separated the two germline ends. The germline gives CDR1 SGHRS, CDR2 YFSETQ. The CDR3 runs 14 residues. The full variable domain, in which reference TRBV5-1 and TRBJ2-7 provide the parts outside the CDR3, is KAGVTQTPRYLIKTRGQQVTLSCSPISGHRSVSWYQQTPGQGLQFLFEYFSETQRNKGNFPGRFSGRQFSNSRSEMNVSTLELGDSALYLCASSLAPEAYEQYFGPGTRLTVT.

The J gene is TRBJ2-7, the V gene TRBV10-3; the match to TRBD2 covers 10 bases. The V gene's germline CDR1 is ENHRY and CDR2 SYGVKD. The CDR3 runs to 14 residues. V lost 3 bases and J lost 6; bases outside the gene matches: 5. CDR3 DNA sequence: TGTGCCATCAGTGACACTAGCGGGGTGCGCGAGCAGTACTTC. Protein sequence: CAISDTSGVREQYF.

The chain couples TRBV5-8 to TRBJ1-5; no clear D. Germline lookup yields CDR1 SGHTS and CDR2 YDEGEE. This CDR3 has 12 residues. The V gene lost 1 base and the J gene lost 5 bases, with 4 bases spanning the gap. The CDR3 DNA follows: TGTGCCAGCAGCTTGCGAGATCAGCCCCAGCATTTT. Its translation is CASSLRDQPQHF.

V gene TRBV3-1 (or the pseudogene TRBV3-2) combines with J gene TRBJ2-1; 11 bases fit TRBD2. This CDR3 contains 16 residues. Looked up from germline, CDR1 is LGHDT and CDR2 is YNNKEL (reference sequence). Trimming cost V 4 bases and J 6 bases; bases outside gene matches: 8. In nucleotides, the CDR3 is TGTGCCAGCAGCCGACGCGGGACTAGCGGAAGCAATGAGCAGTTCTTC. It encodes CASSRRGTSGSNEQFF.

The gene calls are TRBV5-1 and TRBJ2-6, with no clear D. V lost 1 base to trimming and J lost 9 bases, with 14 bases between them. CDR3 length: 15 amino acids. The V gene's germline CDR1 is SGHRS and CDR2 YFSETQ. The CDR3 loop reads CASSLFGSLVNVLTF. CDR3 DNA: TGCGCCAGCAGCTTGTTTGGTTCTTTAGTCAACGTCCTGACTTTC.

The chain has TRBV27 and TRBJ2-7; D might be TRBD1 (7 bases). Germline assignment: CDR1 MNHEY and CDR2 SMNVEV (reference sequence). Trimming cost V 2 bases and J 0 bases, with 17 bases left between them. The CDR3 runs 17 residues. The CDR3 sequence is CASSLRWMRDSSYEQYF. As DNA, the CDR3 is TGTGCCAGCAGTTTAAGGTGGATGCGGGACAGCTCCTACGAGCAGTACTTC.

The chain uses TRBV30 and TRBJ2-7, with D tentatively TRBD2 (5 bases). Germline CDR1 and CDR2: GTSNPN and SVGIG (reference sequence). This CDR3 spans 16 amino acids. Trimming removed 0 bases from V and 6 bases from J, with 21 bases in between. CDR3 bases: TGTGCCTGGAGTGTACCGGGGTATACCGTCTTGGGCGAGCAGTACTTC. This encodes CAWSVPGYTVLGEQYF.

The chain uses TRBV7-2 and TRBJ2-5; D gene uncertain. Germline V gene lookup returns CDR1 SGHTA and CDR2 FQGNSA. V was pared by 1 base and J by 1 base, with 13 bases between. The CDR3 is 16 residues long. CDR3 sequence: CASSLVARAAQETQYF. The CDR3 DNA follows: TGTGCCAGCAGCTTAGTGGCTAGGGCGGCCCAAGAGACCCAGTACTTC.

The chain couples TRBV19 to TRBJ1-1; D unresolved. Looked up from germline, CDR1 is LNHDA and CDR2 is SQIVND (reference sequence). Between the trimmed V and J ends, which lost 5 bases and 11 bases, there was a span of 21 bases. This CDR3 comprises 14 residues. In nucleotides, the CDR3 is TGTGCCAGTAGTGTGGCGACATCAGTTACGAAGGCTTTCTTT. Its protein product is CASSVATSVTKAFF.

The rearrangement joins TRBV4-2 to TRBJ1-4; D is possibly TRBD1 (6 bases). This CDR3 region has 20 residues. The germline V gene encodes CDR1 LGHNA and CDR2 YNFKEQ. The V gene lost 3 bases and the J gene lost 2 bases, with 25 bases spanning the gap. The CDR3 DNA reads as TGTGCCAGCAGCCATCGCCCTCAATTCTCAGGGGACGTCACTAATGAAAAACTGTTTTTT. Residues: CASSHRPQFSGDVTNEKLFF.

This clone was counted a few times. The CDR3 nucleotides are TGTGCCAGCCGACAGGGACCGGGCACTGAAGCTTTCTTT. Translated, it gives CASRQGPGTEAFF. V and J are TRBV6-5 and TRBJ1-1; 7 nucleotides align to TRBD1. Germline assignment: CDR1 MNHEY and CDR2 SVGAGI. CDR3 length: 13 amino acids. V trimming: 8 bases; J trimming: 4 bases; junction bases outside the gene matches: 7.

CDR3 in amino acids: CASSKKIGRRTREKLFF. For the CDR3, the DNA is TGTGCCAGCAGCAAAAAAATTGGCCGCCGGACCCGTGAAAAACTGTTTTTT. V and J are TRBV21-1 and TRBJ1-4. TRBV21-1 is a documented pseudogene. The CDR3 length is 17 residues.

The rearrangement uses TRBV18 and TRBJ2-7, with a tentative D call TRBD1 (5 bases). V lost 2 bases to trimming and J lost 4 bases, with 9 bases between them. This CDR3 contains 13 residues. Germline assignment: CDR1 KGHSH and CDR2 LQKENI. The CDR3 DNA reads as TGTGCCAGCTCACCATACGACAGATACGAGCAGTACTTC. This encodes CASSPYDRYEQYF.

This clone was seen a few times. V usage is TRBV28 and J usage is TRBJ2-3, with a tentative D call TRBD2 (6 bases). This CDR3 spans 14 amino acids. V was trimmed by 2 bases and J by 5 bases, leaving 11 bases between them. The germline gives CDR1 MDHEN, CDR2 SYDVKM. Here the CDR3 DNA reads TGTGCCAGCAGTTTACCTCAAGCGGGAGATACGCAGTATTTT. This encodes CASSLPQAGDTQYF.

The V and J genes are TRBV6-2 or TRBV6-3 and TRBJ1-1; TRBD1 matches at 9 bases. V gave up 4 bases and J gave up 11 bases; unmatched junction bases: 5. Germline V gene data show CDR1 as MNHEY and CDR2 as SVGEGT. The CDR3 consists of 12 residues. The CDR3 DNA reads TGTGCCAGCAGTTCCGGACAGGGGAGGGCTTTCTTT. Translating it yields CASSSGQGRAFF.

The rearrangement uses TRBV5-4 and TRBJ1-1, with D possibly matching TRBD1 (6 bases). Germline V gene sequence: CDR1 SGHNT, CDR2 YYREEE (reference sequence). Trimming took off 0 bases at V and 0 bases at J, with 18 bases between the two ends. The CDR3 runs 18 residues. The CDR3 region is CASSLAIGGRRMNTEAFF. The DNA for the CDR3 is TGTGCCAGCAGCTTGGCCATCGGGGGGCGGCGAATGAACACTGAAGCTTTCTTT. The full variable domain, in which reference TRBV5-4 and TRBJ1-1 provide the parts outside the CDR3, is ETGVTQSPTHLIKTRGQQVTLRCSSQSGHNTVSWYQQALGQGPQFIFQYYREEENGRGNFPPRFSGLQFPNYSSELNVNALELDDSALYLCASSLAIGGRRMNTEAFFGQGTRLTVV.

This CDR3 is CASSLQLAGGSEQYF. The CDR3 DNA is TGCGCCAGCAGCTTGCAGCTAGCGGGAGGTAGCGAGCAGTACTTC. The chain employs TRBV5-1 and TRBJ2-7, with 11 bases that match TRBD2. V shed 1 base, J shed 6 bases, and the junction held 6 bases outside the gene matches. The CDR3 totals 15 residues. CDR1 is SGHRS, CDR2 YFSETQ, per germline.

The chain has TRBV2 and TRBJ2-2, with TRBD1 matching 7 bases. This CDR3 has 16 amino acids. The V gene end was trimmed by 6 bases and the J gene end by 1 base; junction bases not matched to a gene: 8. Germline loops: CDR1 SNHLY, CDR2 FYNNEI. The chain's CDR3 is CASRPGQARNTGELFF. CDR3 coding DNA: TGTGCCAGCAGGCCCGGACAGGCCCGGAACACCGGGGAGCTGTTTTTT.

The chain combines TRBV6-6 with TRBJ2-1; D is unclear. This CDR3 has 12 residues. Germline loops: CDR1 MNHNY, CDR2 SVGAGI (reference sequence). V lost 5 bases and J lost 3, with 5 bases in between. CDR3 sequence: CASSRDYNEQFF. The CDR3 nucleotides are TGTGCCAGCAGTAGAGACTACAATGAGCAGTTCTTC.

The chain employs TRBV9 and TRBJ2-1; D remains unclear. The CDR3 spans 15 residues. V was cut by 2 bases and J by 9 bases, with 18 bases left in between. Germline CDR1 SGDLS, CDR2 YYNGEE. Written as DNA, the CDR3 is TGTGCCAGCAGCGTCCTATCGTGGGCGGAAAGTGAGCAGTTCTTC. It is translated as CASSVLSWAESEQFF.

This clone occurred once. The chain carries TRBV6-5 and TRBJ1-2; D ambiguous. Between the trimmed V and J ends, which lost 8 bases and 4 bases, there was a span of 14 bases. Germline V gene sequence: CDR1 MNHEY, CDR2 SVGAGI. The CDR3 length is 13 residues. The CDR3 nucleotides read TGTGCCAGCGCGCGCGGCGAGTCCTATGGCTACACCTTC. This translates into CASARGESYGYTF.

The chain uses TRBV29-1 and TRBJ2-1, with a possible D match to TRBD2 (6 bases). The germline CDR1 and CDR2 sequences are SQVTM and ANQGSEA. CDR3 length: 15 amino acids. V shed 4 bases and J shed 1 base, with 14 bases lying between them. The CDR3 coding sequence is TGCAGCGTTGTGGAGGGCGAGGGTTCCTACAATGAGCAGTTCTTC. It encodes CSVVEGEGSYNEQFF.